The subject of this entry is one T cell receptor (beta chain). The antigen remains undetermined. This specimen comes from a study of shared clonotypes between healthy human individuals. Study conclusions and caveats: With a few donors compared, roughly 5% of naive CD4 clonotypes were shared.

The authors distributed each subset's genomic DNA evenly over several immunoSEQ plates. Sequencing was performed with immunoSEQ multiplex PCR; in TCRdb, only in-frame clones are kept and a portion is missing. The table records about 2.4 million clones, 93% of them present only once. V was cut by 8 bases and J by 10 bases, with 20 bases left in between. Germline CDR1 is MNHNY and CDR2 is SVGAGI (reference sequence). The CDR3 has 13 amino acids. V usage is TRBV6-6 and J usage is TRBJ1-2, with D maybe TRBD1 (5 bases). The receptor comes from a man between 18 and 35 years old in good health. Some clones in this sample may be carry-over from other donors' samples. The specimen sequenced was naive CD4+ T cells from PBMCs. The subset is: CD45RA+ positively selected. CDR3 DNA: TGTGCCAGCGTGAATCATGACAGCTCTTCCTACACCTTC. This sequence encodes CASVNHDSSSYTF.